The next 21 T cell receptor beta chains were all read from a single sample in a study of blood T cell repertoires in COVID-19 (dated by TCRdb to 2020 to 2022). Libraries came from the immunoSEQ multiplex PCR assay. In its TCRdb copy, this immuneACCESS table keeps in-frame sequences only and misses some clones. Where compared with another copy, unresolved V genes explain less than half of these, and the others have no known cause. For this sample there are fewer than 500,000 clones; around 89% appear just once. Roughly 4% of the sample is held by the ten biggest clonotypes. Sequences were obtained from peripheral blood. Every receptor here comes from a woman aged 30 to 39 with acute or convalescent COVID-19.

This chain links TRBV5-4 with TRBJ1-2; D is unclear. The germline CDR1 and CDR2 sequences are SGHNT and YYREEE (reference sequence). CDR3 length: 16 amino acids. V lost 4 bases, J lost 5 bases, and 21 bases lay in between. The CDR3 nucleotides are TGTGCCAGCAGCCAAGGTCCCGGGTCGCCCCCTTATGGCTACACCTTC. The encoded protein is CASSQGPGSPPYGYTF.

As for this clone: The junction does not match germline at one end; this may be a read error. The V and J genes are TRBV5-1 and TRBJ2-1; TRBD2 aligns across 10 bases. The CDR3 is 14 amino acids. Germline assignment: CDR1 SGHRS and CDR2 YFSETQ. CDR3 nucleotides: TGCGCCAGCAGCTTGGTTCTTAGCGGGGGGCCAGGACTCTTC. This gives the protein CASSLVLSGGPGLF.

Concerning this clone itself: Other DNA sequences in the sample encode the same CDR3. In DNA form, the CDR3 reads TGTGCCAGCAGCGTAATAGCGGGGGGACAAGAGACCCAGTACTTC. It codes for CASSVIAGGQETQYF. V usage is TRBV9 and J usage is TRBJ2-5, with 10 bases aligning to TRBD2. V was pared by 1 base and J by 2 bases, with 2 bases of the junction left unmatched. CDR1 and CDR2 (germline): SGDLS, YYNGEE. The CDR3 is made up of 15 amino acids.

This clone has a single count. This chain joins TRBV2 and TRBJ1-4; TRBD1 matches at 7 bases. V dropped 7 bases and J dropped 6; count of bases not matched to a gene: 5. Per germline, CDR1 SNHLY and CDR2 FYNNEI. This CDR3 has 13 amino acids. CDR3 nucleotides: TGTGCCAGCAAGACAGGGATGGATGAAAAACTGTTTTTT. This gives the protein CASKTGMDEKLFF.

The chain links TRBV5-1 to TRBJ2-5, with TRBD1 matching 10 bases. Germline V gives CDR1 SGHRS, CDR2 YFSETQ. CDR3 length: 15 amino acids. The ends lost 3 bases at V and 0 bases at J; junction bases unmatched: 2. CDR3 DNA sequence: TGCGCCAGCAGCTCTGGGACAGGGGACCAAGAGACCCAGTACTTC. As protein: CASSSGTGDQETQYF.

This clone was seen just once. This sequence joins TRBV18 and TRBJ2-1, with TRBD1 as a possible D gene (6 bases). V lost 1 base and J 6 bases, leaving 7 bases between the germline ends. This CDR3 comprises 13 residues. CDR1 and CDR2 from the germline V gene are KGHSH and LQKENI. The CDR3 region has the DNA TGTGCCAGCTCACCACAGACAGGCAATGAGCAGTTCTTC. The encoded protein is CASSPQTGNEQFF.

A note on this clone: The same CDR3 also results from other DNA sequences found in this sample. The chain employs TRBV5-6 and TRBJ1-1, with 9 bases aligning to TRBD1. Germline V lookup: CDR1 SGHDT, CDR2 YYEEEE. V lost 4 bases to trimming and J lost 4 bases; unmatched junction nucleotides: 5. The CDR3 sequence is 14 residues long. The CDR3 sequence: CASSLGQGTTEAFF. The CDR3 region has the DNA TGTGCCAGCAGCCTGGGACAGGGTACCACTGAAGCTTTCTTT.

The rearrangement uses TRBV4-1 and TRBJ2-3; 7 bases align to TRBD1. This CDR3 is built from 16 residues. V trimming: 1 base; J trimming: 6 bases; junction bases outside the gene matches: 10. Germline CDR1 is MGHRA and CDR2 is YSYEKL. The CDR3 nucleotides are TGCGCCAGCAGCCAAGTGGGTATTGGGACAGTCGATACGCAGTATTTT. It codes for CASSQVGIGTVDTQYF.

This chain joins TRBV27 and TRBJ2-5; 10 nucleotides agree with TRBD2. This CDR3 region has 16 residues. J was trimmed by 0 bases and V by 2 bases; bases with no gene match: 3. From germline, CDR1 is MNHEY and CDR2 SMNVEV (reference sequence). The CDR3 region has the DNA TGTGCCAGCAGTTTAACGGGACTAGCGAACCAAGAGACCCAGTACTTC. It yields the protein CASSLTGLANQETQYF.

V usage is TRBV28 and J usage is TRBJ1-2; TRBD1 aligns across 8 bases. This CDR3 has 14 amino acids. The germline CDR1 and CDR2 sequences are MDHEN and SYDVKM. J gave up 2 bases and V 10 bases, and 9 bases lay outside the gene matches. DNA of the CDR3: TGTGCCACCAGAGTTAGGACAGGGAACTATGGCTACACCTTC. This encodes CATRVRTGNYGYTF.

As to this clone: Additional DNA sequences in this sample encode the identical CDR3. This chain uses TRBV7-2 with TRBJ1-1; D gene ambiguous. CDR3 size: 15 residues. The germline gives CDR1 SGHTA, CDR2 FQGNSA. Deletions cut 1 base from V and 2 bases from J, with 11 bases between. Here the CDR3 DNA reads TGTGCCAGCAGCTTAGGCGGCAGAGTCAACACTGAAGCTTTCTTT. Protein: CASSLGGRVNTEAFF. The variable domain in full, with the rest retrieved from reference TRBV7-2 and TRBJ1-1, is GAGVSQSPSNKVTEKGKDVELRCDPISGHTALYWYRQSLGQGLEFLIYFQGNSAPDKSGLPSDRFSAERTGGSVSTLTIQRTQQEDSAVYLCASSLGGRVNTEAFFGQGTRLTVV.

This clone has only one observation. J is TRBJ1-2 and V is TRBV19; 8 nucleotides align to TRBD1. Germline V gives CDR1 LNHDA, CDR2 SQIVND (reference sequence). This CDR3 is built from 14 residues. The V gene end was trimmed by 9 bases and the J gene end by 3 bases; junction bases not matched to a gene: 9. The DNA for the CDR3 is TGTGCCAGCAGAACTCAGGGGGCGGACTATGGCTACACCTTC. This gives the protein CASRTQGADYGYTF.

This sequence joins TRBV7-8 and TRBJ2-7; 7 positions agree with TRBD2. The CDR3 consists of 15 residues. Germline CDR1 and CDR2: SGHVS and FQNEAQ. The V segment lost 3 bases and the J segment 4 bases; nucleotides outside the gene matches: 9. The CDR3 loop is CASSLGLEGGYEQYF. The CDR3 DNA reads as TGTGCCAGCAGCTTGGGCCTGGAGGGAGGGTACGAGCAGTACTTC. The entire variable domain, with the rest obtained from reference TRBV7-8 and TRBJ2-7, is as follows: GAGVSQSPRYKVAKRGQDVALRCDPISGHVSLFWYQQALGQGPEFLTYFQNEAQLDKSGLPSDRFFAERPEGSVSTLKIQRTQQEDSAVYLCASSLGLEGGYEQYFGPGTRLTVT.

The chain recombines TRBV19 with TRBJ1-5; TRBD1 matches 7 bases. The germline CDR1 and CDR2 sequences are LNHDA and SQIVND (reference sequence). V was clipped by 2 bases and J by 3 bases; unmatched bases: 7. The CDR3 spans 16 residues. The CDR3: CASSIQVTGDNQPQHF. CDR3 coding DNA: TGTGCCAGTAGTATACAGGTAACAGGGGACAATCAGCCCCAGCATTTT.

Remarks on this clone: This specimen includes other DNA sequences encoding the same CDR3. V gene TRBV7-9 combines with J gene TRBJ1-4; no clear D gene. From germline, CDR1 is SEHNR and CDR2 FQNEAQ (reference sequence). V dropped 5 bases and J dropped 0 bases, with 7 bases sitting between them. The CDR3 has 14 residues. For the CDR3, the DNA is TGTGCCAGCAGCCTCGGGGCAACTAATGAAAAACTGTTTTTT. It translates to CASSLGATNEKLFF.

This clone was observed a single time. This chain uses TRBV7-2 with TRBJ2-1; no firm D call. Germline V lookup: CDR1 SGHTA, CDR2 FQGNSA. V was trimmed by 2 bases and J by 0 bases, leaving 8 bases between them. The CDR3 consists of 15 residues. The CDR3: CASSLLQNSYNEQFF. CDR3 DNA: TGTGCCAGCAGCTTACTTCAGAACTCCTACAATGAGCAGTTCTTC. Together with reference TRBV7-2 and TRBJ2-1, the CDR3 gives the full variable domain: GAGVSQSPSNKVTEKGKDVELRCDPISGHTALYWYRQSLGQGLEFLIYFQGNSAPDKSGLPSDRFSAERTGGSVSTLTIQRTQQEDSAVYLCASSLLQNSYNEQFFGPGTRLTVL.

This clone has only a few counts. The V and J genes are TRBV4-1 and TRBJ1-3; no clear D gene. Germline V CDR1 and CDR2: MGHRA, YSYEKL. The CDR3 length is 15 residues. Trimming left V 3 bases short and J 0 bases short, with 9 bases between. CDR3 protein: CASSHEESSGNTIYF. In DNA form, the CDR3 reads TGCGCCAGCAGCCACGAGGAGAGCTCTGGAAACACCATATATTTT.

The CDR3 nucleotides read TGTGCCAGCACCCCCCGGAGGGGGCGTTTTACCCAGCAGTTCTTC. It codes for CASTPRRGRFTQQFF. The gene calls are TRBV6-5 and TRBJ2-1; possible D gene TRBD1, 7 bases. Germline-derived CDR1 and CDR2 are MNHEY and SVGAGI. Trimming took 7 bases from V and 11 from J, leaving 24 bases between them. This CDR3 is built from 15 residues.

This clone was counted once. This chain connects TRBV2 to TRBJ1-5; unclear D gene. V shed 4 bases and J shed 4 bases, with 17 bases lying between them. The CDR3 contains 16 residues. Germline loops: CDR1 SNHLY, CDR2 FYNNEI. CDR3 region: CASSGERQDLNQPQHF. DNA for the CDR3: TGTGCCAGCAGTGGAGAAAGGCAGGACTTAAATCAGCCCCAGCATTTT.

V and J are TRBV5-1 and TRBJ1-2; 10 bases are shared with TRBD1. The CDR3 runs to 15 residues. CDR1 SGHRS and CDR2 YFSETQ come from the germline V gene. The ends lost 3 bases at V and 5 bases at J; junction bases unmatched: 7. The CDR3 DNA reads TGCGCCAGCAGCTCGGGACAGGGGTGGCAATATGGCTACACCTTC. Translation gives CASSSGQGWQYGYTF.

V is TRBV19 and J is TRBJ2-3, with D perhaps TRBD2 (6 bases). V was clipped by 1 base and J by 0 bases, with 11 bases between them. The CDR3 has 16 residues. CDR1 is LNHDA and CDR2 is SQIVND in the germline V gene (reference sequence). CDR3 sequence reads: CASSIGLALSTDTQYF. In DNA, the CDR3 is TGTGCCAGTAGTATAGGGCTAGCGCTAAGCACAGATACGCAGTATTTT.